The 8 T cell receptor beta chains reported below all come from one sample, sequenced in a study of blood T cell repertoires in COVID-19. This table comes from immunoSEQ multiplex PCR, and its TCRdb copy is limited to in-frame clones, with some not included. The table shows approximately 230,000 clones, with over 80% occurring only once. Sequencing used PBMCs or T cells enriched from blood (not recorded which). These receptors came from a woman aged 18 to 35 who had recovered from COVID-19.

CDR3 in DNA: TGTGCCACCAGTGACCGCGGAGCGGTCTCCTACGAGCAGTACTTC. This gives the protein CATSDRGAVSYEQYF. The V gene is TRBV24-1, the J gene TRBJ2-7; TRBD2 might be the D (5 bases). CDR1 is KGHDR, CDR2 SFDVKD, per germline. Trimming took off 4 bases at V and 0 bases at J, with 12 bases between the two ends. The CDR3 contains 15 residues.

V is TRBV7-9 and J is TRBJ2-3; no definite D call. V dropped 1 base and J dropped 6 bases, with 8 bases sitting between them. The CDR3 contains 13 residues. Germline V gene lookup returns CDR1 SEHNR and CDR2 FQNEAQ (reference sequence). The CDR3 loop reads CASSLVQWDTQYF. CDR3 nucleotides: TGTGCCAGCAGCTTAGTTCAGTGGGATACGCAGTATTTT.

This clone was picked up one time. This chain connects TRBV2 to TRBJ2-1, with D uncertain. V was clipped by 4 bases and J by 4 bases, with 8 bases between them. CDR1 is SNHLY, CDR2 FYNNEI, per germline. The CDR3 spans 13 residues. As DNA, the CDR3 is TGTGCCAGCAGTGGAAGCCCTTACAATGAGCAGTTCTTC. Protein sequence: CASSGSPYNEQFF. Full variable domain (remainder filled in from reference TRBV2 and TRBJ2-1): EPEVTQTPSHQVTQMGQEVILRCVPISNHLYFYWYRQILGQKVEFLVSFYNNEISEKSEIFDDQFSVERPDGSNFTLKIRSTKLEDSAMYFCASSGSPYNEQFFGPGTRLTVL.

The CDR3 loop is CSVGSLTGGAPEAFF. The CDR3 DNA follows: TGCAGCGTTGGAAGCTTGACAGGGGGCGCCCCTGAAGCTTTCTTT. The rearrangement links TRBV29-1 to TRBJ1-1; 10 bases map to TRBD1. Germline trimming cut 4 bases from V and 6 bases from J; bases unmatched to any gene: 11. The CDR3 runs 15 residues. CDR1 SQVTM and CDR2 ANQGSEA come from the germline V gene. Drawing the rest from reference TRBV29-1 and TRBJ1-1, the complete variable domain is SAVISQKPSRDICQRGTSLTIQCQVDSQVTMMFWYRQQPGQSLTLIATANQGSEATYESGFVIDKFPISRPNLTFSTLTVSNMSPEDSSIYLCSVGSLTGGAPEAFFGQGTRLTVV.

DNA of the CDR3: TGTGCCAGCAGCTTAGGGACCCACGGTCGGGAGGAGCAGTACTTC. Translation: CASSLGTHGREEQYF. The V call is TRBV11-3, the J call TRBJ2-7, with D possibly TRBD2 on 6 matching bases. CDR1 and CDR2 (germline): SGHNT, YENEEA. The CDR3 extends over 15 amino acids. V shed 1 base and J shed 7 bases, with 17 bases lying between them.

The V gene is TRBV19, the J gene TRBJ1-5, with 7 bases identical to TRBD1. The CDR3 consists of 13 residues. Germline V CDR1 and CDR2: LNHDA, SQIVND (reference sequence). The ends lost 6 bases at V and 8 bases at J; junction bases unmatched: 7. The CDR3 is CASRGGPYEPQHF. Written as DNA, the CDR3 is TGTGCCAGTAGAGGGGGCCCGTATGAGCCCCAGCATTTT.

The rearrangement uses TRBV7-9 and TRBJ1-1, with 9 positions matching TRBD1. The germline V gene encodes CDR1 SEHNR and CDR2 FQNEAQ (reference sequence). The CDR3 has 14 amino acids. The V gene end was trimmed by 4 bases and the J gene end by 5 bases; junction bases not matched to a gene: 5. For the CDR3, the DNA is TGTGCCAGCAGCTCCTGGGACAGGGAAACTGAAGCTTTCTTT. It translates to CASSSWDRETEAFF.

The gene calls are TRBV3-1 (or the pseudogene TRBV3-2) and TRBJ2-5; 11 nucleotides align to TRBD2. CDR1 and CDR2 from the germline V gene are LGHDT and YNNKEL (reference sequence). The length of the CDR3 is 16 residues. The V segment lost 0 bases and the J segment 2 bases; nucleotides outside the gene matches: 2. CDR3 amino acids: CASSQDPSGRQETQYF. In nucleotides, the CDR3 is TGTGCCAGCAGCCAAGATCCTAGCGGGAGGCAAGAGACCCAGTACTTC.